This TCR beta chain comes out of a study of T cell repertoires in cytomegalovirus infection. General study points: HLA-C-restricted CMV-specific TCR beta clonotypes were dominant in the ex vivo response.

V was cut by 3 bases and J by 6 bases, with 21 bases left in between. CDR1 is SEHNR and CDR2 is FQNEAQ in the germline V gene (reference sequence). The CDR3 loop spans 17 amino acids. As regards this clonotype: Its target is not known.

TCRdb re-analysed the reads in MiXCR, keeping a single row per CDR3 protein. The sample records around 170,000 distinct CDR3 sequences, around 15% being singletons. This TCR was sampled from a human donor in good health (CMV status not recorded). Some clones in this sample may be carry-over from other donors' samples. This sequence joins TRBV7-9 and TRBJ2-1; D may be TRBD1 (6 bases). The sample was PBMCs. The CDR3 protein is CASSFPLQGPRGNEQFF. CDR3 DNA sequence: TGTGCCAGCAGCTTCCCTTTACAGGGCCCTCGGGGCAATGAGCAGTTCTTC.